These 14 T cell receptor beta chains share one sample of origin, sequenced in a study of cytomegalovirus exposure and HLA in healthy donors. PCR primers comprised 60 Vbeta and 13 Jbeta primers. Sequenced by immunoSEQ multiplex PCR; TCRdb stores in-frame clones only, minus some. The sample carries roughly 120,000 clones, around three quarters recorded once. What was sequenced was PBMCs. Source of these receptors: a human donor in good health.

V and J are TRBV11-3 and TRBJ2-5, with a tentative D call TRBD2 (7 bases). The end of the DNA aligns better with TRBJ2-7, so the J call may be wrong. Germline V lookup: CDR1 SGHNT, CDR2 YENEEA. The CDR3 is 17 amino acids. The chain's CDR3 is CASSSRGGQGTFYEQYF. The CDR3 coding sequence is TGTGCCAGCAGCTCGAGGGGGGGGCAGGGGACGTTTTACGAGCAGTACTTC.

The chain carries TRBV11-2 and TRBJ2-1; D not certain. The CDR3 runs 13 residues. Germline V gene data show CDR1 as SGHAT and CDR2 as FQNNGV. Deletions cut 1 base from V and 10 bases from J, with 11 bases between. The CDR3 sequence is CASSLAPSREQFF. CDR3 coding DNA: TGTGCCAGCAGCTTAGCCCCTTCGAGGGAGCAGTTCTTC.

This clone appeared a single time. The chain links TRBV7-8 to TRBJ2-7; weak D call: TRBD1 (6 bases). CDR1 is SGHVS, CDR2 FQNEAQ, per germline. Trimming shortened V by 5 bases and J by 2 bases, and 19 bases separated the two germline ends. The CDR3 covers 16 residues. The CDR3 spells CASSPNRADGPYEQYF. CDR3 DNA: TGTGCCAGCAGCCCGAACAGGGCGGATGGACCCTACGAGCAGTACTTC.

The CDR3 loop is CASSFATGSGANVLTF. For the CDR3, the DNA is TGTGCCAGCAGCTTTGCGACAGGATCTGGGGCCAACGTCCTGACTTTC. The genes are TRBV5-5 and TRBJ2-6; D is possibly TRBD1 (6 bases). Germline V gene data show CDR1 as SGHKS and CDR2 as YYEKEE (reference sequence). V was clipped by 2 bases and J by 1 base, with 10 bases between them. The CDR3 covers 16 residues.

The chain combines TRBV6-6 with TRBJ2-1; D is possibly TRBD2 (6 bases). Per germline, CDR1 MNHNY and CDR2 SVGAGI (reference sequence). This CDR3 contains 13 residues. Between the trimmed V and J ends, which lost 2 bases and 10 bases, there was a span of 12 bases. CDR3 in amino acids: CASSYGAGLEQFF. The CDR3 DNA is TGTGCCAGCAGTTACGGCGCCGGACTAGAGCAGTTCTTC.

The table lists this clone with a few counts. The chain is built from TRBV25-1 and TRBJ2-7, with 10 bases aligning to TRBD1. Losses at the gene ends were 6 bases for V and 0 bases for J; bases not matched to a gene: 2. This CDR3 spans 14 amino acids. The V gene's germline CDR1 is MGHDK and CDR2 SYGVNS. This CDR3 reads CASSRTGGSYEQYF. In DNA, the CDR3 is TGTGCCAGCAGCAGGACAGGGGGCTCCTACGAGCAGTACTTC.

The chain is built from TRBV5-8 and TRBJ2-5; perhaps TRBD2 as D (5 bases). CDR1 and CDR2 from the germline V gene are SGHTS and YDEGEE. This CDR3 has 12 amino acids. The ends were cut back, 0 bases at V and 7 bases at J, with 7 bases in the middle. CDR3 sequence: CASSLVEGTQYF. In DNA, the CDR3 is TGTGCCAGCAGCTTGGTTGAGGGGACCCAGTACTTC.

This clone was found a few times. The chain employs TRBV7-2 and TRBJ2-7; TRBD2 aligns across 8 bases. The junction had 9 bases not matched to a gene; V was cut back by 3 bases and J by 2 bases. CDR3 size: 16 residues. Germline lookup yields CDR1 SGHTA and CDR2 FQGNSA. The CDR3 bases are TGTGCCAGCAGCTTGGCGGGGGGTAGCGCGCCCTACGAGCAGTACTTC. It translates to CASSLAGGSAPYEQYF.

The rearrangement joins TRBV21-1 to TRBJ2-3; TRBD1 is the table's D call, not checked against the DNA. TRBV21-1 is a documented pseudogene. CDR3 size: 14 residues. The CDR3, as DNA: TGTGCCAGCAGCACCGACAGGGATCCAGATACGCAGTATTTT. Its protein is CASSTDRDPDTQYF.

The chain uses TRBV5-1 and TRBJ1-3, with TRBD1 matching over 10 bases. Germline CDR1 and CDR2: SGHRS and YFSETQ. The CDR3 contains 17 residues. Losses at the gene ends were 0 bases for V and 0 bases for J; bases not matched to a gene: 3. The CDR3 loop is CASSLVDRGSSGNTIYF. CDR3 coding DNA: TGCGCCAGCAGCTTGGTGGACAGGGGGAGCTCTGGAAACACCATATATTTT.

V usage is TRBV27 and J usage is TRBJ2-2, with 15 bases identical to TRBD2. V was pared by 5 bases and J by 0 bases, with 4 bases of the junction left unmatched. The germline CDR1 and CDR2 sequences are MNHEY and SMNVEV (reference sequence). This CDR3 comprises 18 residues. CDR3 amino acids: CASSIGLAGGPNTGELFF. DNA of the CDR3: TGTGCCAGCAGTATCGGACTAGCGGGAGGGCCGAACACCGGGGAGCTGTTTTTT.

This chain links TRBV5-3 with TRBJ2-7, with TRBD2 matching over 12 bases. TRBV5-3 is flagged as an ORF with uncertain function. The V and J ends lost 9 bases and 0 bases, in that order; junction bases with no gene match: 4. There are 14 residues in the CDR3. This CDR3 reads CATRLAGASYEQYF. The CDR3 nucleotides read TGTGCCACCAGACTAGCGGGAGCCTCCTACGAGCAGTACTTC.

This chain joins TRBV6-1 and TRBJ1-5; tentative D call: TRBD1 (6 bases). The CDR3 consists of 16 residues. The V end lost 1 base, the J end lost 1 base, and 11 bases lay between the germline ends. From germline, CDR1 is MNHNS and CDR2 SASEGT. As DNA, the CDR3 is TGTGCCAGCAGTGAAGAAACAGGGCCAAGCAATCAGCCCCAGCATTTT. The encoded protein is CASSEETGPSNQPQHF.

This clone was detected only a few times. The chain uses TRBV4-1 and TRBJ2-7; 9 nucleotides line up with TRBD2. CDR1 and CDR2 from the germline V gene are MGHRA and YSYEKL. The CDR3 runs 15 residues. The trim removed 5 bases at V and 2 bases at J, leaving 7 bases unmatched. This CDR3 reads CASSNLAGSAYEQYF. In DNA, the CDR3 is TGCGCCAGCAGCAACCTAGCGGGGAGCGCCTACGAGCAGTACTTC.